Reported below is one T cell receptor (beta chain). No antigen is known for it. These data originate in a study of vaccination and CD4 T cells after COVID-19. CDR3 length: 19 amino acids. Germline trimming cut 2 bases from V and 5 bases from J; bases unmatched to any gene: 14. The sample's treatment: approximately 11-day PBMC culture with coronavirus spike peptide pools or control peptides (ViraFEST assay). Scientists ran DNA taken from cultured CD4+ T cells through the Oncomine TCR Beta short-read assay for sequencing. Using its own MiXCR run on the PCR reads, TCRdb lists one record per CDR3 protein. The sample comprises about 25,000 distinct CDR3 sequences, about 52% of which are singletons, and 5% to 6.5% rests with the top ten.

Sequenced input: CD4+ T cells from blood, cultured in vitro. The clonotype originates from a human donor who had recovered from COVID-19. The chain links TRBV12-3 or TRBV12-4 to TRBJ2-5; 13 nucleotides align to TRBD2. This CDR3 is CASSLRLRVGTSGVETQYF. The CDR3, as DNA: TGTGCCAGCAGTTTACGGCTGCGTGTGGGGACTAGCGGGGTTGAGACCCAGTACTTC.